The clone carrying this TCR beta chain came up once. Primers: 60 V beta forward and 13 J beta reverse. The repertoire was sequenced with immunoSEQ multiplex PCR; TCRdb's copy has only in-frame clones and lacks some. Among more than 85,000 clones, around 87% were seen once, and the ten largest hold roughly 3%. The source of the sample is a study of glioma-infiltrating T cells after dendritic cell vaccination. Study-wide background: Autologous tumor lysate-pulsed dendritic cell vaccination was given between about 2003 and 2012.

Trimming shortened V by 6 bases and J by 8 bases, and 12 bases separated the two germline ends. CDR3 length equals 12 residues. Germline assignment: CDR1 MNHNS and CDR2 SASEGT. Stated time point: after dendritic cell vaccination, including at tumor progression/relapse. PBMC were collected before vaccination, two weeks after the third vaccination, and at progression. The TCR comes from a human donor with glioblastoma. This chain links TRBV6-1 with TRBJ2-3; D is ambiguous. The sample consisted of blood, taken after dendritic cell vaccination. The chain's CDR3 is CASRGSLSTQYF. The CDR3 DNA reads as TGTGCCAGCAGGGGTAGCTTGAGTACGCAGTATTTT.